This TCR beta chain was found in a study of T cell clones after liver transplantation. Broader study findings: Graft donor-reactive T cells possibly entered the graft instead of undergoing deletion.

Some clones are missing from TCRdb's copy, which holds only in-frame ones; the method was immunoSEQ multiplex PCR. In the table there are around 110,000 clones, roughly nine tenths of which are singletons. This clone was seen a single time. Its target is not known. Germline V gene data show CDR1 as KGHSH and CDR2 as LQKENI. This CDR3 is built from 16 residues. V was clipped by 0 bases and J by 2 bases, with 11 bases between them. This chain connects TRBV18 to TRBJ2-1; D might be TRBD2 (6 bases). Here the sequenced sample was CD4+ T cells from blood, taken 12 months after liver transplant. This receptor was identified in a human patient who received a liver transplant. A subset of T cells may come from the graft donor. The CDR3 DNA follows: TGTGCCAGCTCACCACCGTTAGCGGTTACCTACAATGAGCAGTTCTTC. The encoded protein is CASSPPLAVTYNEQFF.